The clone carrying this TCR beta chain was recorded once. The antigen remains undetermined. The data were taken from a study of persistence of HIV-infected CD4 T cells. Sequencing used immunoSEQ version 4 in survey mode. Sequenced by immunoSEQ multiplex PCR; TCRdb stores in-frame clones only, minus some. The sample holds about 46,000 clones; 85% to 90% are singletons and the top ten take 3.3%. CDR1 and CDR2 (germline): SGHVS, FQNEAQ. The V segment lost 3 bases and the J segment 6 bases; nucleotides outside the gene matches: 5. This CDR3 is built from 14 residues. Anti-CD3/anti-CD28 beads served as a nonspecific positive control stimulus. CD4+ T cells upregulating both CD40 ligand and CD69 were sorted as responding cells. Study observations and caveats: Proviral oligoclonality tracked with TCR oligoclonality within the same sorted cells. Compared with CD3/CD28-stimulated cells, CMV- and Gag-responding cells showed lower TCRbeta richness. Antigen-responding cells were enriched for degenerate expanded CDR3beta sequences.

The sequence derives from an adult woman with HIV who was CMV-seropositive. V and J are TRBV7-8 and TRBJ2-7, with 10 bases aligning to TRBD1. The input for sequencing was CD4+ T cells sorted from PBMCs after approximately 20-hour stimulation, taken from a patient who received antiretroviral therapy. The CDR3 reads CASSFETGGGEQYF. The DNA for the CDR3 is TGTGCCAGCAGCTTTGAGACAGGGGGCGGCGAGCAGTACTTC.